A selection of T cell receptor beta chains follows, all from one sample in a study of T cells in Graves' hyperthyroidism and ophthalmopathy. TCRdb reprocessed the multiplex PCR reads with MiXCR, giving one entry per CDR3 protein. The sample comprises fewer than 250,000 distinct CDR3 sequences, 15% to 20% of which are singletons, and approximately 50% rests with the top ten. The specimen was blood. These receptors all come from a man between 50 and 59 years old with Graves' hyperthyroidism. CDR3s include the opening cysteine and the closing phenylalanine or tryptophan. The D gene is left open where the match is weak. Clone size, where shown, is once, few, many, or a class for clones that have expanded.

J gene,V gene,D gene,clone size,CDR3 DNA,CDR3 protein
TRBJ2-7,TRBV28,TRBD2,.,TGTGCCAGCATTTCCCGGGGGGCTAGCGGGACATACGAGCAGTACTTC,CASISRGASGTYEQYF
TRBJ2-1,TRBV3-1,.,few,TGTGCCAGCACCAATCGGGGGGCCAGCAATGAGCAGTTCTTC,CASTNRGASNEQFF
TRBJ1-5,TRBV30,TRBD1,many,TGTGCCTGGAGTGTGGGACAGGATCAGCCCCAGCATTTT,CAWSVGQDQPQHF
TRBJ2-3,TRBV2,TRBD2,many,TGTGCCAGCAGTCGACTAGCGGGAGGGGATACGCAGTATTTT,CASSRLAGGDTQYF
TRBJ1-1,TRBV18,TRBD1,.,TGTGCCAGCTCAGAGACAGGGAGGACTGAAGCTTTCTTT,CASSETGRTEAFF
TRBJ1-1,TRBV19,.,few,TGTGCCAGTAGAGGGGAACCCACTGAAGCTTTCTTT,CASRGEPTEAFF
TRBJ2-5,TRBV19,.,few,TGTGCCAGTAGATCTACAGTAAAAGAGACCCAGTACTTC,CASRSTVKETQYF
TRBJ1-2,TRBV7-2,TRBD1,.,TGTGCCAGCAGCCTACCGGGACAGGGATTTGGCTACACCTTC,CASSLPGQGFGYTF
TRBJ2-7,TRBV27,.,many,TGTGCCAGCAGTTTATTCGGCCAGGCGTCGACCGAGCAGTACTTC,CASSLFGQASTEQYF
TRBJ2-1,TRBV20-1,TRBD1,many,TGCAGTGCACAGCAGGGGGCGGGTTACAATGAGCAGTTCTTC,CSAQQGAGYNEQFF
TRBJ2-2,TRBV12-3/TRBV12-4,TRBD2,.,TGTGCCAGCGGCGGGGGTACCGCGAACACCGGGGAGCTGTTTTTT,CASGGGTANTGELFF
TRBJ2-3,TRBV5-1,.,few,TGCGCCAGCAGCTTGGAGGCCTCAGATACGCAGTATTTT,CASSLEASDTQYF
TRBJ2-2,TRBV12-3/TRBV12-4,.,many,TGTGCCAGCAGTTTTTACACAGACACCGGGGAGCTGTTTTTT,CASSFYTDTGELFF
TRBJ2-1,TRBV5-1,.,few,TGCGCCAGCAGCGACCAGGGGAGCAATGAGCAGTTCTTC,CASSDQGSNEQFF
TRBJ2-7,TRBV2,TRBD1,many,TGTGCCAGCAGCGCGGGACAGGGTAGCGAGCAGTACTTC,CASSAGQGSEQYF
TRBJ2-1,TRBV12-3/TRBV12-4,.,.,TGTGCCAGCAGTTTCCAGAATGAGCAGTTCTTC,CASSFQNEQFF
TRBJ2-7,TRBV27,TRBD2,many,TGTGCCAGCAGTTCACTAGCGGGAGGGCCTTACGAGCAGTACTTC,CASSSLAGGPYEQYF
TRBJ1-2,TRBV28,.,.,TGTGCCAGCAGCCCTACAGGACAGTTAGGCTATGGCTACACCTTC,CASSPTGQLGYGYTF
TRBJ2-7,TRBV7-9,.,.,TGTGCCAGCAGCTTAGAAGGGGGGGCGGACGAGCAGTACTTC,CASSLEGGADEQYF
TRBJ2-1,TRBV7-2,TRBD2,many,TGTGCCAGCAGCCGGACTAGCGAGGTTGAGCAGTTCTTC,CASSRTSEVEQFF
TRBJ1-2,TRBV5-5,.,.,TGTGCCAGCAGTCAAGACAGGTCCTATGGCTACACCTTC,CASSQDRSYGYTF
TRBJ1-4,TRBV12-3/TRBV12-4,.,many,TGTGCCAGCATTAGGGTTATGGGTGAAAAACTGTTTTTT,CASIRVMGEKLFF
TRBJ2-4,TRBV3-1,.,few,TGTGCCAGCAGCCAGAGGGACACTCGAAACATTCAGTACTTC,CASSQRDTRNIQYF
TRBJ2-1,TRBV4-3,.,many,TGCGCCAGCAGCCAAGATTTCGGGCATGGGTACAATGAGCAGTTCTTC,CASSQDFGHGYNEQFF
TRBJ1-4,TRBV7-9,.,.,TGTGCCAGCAGCTTAGTCGGAGGGGACGGTGAAAAACTGTTTTTT,CASSLVGGDGEKLFF
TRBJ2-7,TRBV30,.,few,TGTGCCTGGAGTTTAAAGGGTTTTGGCGAGCAGTACTTC,CAWSLKGFGEQYF
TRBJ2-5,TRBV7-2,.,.,TGTGCCAGCAGCTCCCAAATTCAGTACCAAGAGACCCAGTACTTC,CASSSQIQYQETQYF
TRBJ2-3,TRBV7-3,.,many,TGTGCCAGCTCGAGGGCAACGACAGATACGCAGTATTTT,CASSRATTDTQYF
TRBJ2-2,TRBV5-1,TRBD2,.,TGCGCCAGCAGCCTTGGACTAGCGGTAGCCGGGGAGCTGTTTTTT,CASSLGLAVAGELFF